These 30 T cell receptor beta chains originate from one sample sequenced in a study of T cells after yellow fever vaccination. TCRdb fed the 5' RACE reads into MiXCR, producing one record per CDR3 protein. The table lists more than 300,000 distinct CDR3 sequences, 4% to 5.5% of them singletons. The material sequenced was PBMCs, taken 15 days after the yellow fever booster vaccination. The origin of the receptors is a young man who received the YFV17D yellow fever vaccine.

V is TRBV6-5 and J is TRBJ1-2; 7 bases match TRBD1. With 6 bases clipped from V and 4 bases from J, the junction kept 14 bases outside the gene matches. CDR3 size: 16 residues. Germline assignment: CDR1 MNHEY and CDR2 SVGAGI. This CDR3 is CASSYRVTRDSYGYTF. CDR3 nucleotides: TGTGCCAGCAGCTACCGGGTTACCCGGGACAGCTATGGCTACACCTTC.

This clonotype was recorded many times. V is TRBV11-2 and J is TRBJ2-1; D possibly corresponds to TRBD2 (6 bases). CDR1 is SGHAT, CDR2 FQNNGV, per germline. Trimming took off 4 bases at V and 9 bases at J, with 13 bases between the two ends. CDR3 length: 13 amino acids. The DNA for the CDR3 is TGTGCCAGCAGCTCAGACGTGGGGGGTGAGCAGTTCTTC. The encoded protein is CASSSDVGGEQFF.

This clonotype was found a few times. CDR3 DNA sequence: TGTGCCAGCAGTTCACGGGGACGCTTTAACCAAGAGCAGTACGTC. Translation gives CASSSRGRFNQEQYV. The chain carries TRBV28 and TRBJ2-7; either TRBD1 or TRBD2 may supply D (5 bases each). Trimming removed 4 bases from V and 7 bases from J, with 20 bases in between. CDR3 length: 15 amino acids. Germline V gives CDR1 MDHEN, CDR2 SYDVKM.

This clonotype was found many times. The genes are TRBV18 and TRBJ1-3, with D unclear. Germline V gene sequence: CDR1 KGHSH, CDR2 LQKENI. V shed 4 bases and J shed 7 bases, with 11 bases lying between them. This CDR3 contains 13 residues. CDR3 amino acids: CASSREVWNTIYF. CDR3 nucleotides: TGTGCCAGCTCACGAGAGGTGTGGAACACCATATATTTT.

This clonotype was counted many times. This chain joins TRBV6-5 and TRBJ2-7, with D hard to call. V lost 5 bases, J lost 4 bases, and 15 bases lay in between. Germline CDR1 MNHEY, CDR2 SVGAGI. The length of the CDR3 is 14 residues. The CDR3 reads CASSQPHTPYEQYF. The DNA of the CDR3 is TGTGCCAGCAGTCAACCTCACACCCCGTACGAGCAGTACTTC.

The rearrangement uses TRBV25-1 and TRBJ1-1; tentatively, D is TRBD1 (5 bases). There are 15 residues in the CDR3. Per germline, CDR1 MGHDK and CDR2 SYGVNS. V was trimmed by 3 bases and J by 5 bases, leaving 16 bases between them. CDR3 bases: TGTGCCAGCAGTGAGATTCGTGGGACGGGGACTGAAGCTTTCTTT. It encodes CASSEIRGTGTEAFF. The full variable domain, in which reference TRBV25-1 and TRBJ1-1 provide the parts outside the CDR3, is EADIYQTPRYLVIGTGKKITLECSQTMGHDKMYWYQQDPGMELHLIHYSYGVNSTEKGDLSSESTVSRIRTEHFPLTLESARPSHTSQYLCASSEIRGTGTEAFFGQGTRLTVV.

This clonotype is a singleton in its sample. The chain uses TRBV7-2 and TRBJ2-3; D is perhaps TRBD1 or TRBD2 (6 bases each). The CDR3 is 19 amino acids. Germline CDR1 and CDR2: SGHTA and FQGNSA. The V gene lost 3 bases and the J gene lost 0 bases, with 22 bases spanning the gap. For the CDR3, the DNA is TGTGCCAGCAGCTTCCCGGGGAGGTGGGGGGCAAAGAGCACAGATACGCAGTATTTT. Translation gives CASSFPGRWGAKSTDTQYF. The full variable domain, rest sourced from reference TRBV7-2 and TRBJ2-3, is GAGVSQSPSNKVTEKGKDVELRCDPISGHTALYWYRQSLGQGLEFLIYFQGNSAPDKSGLPSDRFSAERTGGSVSTLTIQRTQQEDSAVYLCASSFPGRWGAKSTDTQYFGPGTRLTVL.

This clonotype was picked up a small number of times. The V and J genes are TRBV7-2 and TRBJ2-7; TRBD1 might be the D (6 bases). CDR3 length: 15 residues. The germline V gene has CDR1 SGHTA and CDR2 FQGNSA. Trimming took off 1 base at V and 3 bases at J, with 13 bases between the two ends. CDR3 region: CASSLGGGQFYEQYV. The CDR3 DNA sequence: TGTGCCAGCAGCTTAGGGGGCGGACAGTTCTACGAGCAGTACGTC.

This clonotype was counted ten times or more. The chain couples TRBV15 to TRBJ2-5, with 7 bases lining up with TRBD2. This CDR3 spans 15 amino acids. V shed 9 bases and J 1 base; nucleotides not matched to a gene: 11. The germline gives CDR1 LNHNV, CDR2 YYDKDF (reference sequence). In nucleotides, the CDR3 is TGTGCCACGTCAATCCAGCGGGGCTTCCAAGAGACCCAGTACTTC. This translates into CATSIQRGFQETQYF.

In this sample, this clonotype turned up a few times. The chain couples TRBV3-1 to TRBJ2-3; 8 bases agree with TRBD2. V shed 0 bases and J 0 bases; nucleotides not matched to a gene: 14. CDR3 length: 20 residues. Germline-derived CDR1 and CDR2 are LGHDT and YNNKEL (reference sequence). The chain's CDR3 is CASSQELYTGGASSTDTQYF. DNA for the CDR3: TGTGCCAGCAGCCAAGAACTTTACACCGGGGGGGCCTCTAGCACAGATACGCAGTATTTT.

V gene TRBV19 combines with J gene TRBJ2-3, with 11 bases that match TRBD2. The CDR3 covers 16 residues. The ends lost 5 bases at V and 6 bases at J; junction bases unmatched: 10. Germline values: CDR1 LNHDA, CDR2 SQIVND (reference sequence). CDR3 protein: CASSSSGLAEPDTQYF. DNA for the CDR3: TGTGCCAGTAGTTCCTCGGGACTAGCGGAACCGGATACGCAGTATTTT.

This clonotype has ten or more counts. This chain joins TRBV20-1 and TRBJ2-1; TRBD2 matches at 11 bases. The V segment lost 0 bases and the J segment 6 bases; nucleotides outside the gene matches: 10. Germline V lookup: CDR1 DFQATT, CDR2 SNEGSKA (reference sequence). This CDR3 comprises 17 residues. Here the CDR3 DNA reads TGCAGTGCTAGAGATCGGGGGCGTAGCGGGGGGGCCAATGAGCAGTTCTTC. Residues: CSARDRGRSGGANEQFF.

DNA for the CDR3: TGTGCCAGCAGGAAGGACGAGAATGAAAAACTGTTTTTT. This codes for CASRKDENEKLFF. V gene TRBV12-3 or TRBV12-4 combines with J gene TRBJ1-4; D uncertain. Trimming stripped 6 bases from V and 5 bases from J, with 10 bases between. This CDR3 spans 13 amino acids.

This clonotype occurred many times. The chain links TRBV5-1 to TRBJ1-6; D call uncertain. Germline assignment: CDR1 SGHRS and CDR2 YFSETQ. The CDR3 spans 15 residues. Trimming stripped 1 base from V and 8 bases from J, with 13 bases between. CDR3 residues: CASSLSPTADSPLHF. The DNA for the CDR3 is TGCGCCAGCAGCTTGTCCCCTACGGCCGATTCACCCCTCCACTTT.

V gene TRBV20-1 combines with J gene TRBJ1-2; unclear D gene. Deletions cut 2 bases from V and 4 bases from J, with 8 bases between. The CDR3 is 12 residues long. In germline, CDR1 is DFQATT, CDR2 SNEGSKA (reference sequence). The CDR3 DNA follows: TGCAGTGCTAGACCACGAGGCTATGGCTACACCTTC. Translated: CSARPRGYGYTF.

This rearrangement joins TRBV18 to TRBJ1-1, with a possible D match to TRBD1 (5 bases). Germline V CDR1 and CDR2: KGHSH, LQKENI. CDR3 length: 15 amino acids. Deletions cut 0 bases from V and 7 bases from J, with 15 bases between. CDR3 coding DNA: TGTGCCAGCTCACCACCGGCCAGGGAAGAGGGTGAAGCTTTCTTT. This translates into CASSPPAREEGEAFF. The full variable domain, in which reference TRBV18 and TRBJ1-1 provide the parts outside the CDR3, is NAGVMQNPRHLVRRRGQEARLRCSPMKGHSHVYWYRQLPEEGLKFMVYLQKENIIDESGMPKERFSAEFPKEGPSILRIQQVVRGDSAAYFCASSPPAREEGEAFFGQGTRLTVV.

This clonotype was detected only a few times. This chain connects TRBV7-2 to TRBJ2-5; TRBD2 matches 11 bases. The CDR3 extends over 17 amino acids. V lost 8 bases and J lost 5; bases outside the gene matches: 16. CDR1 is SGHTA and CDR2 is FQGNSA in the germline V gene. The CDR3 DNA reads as TGTGCCAGCTCCCCAAGGGCTAGCGGGGGGCCGGGGGAGACCCAGTACTTC. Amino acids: CASSPRASGGPGETQYF.

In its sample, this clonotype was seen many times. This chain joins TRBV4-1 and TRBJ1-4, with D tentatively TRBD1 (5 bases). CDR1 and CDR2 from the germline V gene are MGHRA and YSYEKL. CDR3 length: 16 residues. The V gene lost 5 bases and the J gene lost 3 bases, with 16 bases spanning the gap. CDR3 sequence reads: CASSAHGGEANEKLFF. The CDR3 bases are TGCGCCAGCAGCGCCCACGGAGGGGAGGCTAATGAAAAACTGTTTTTT.

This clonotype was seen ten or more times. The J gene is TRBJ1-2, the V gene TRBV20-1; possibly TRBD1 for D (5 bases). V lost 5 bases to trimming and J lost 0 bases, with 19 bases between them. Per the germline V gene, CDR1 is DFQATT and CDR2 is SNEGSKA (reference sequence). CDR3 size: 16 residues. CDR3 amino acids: CSAGKQGGLANYGYTF. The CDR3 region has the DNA TGCAGTGCTGGGAAGCAGGGAGGGTTAGCTAACTATGGCTACACCTTC.

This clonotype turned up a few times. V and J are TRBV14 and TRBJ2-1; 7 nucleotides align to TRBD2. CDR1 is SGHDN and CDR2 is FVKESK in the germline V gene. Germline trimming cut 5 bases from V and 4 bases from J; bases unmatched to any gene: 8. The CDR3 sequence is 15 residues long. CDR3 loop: CASSSRGGRYNEQFF. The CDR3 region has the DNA TGTGCCAGCAGCTCTCGGGGCGGGAGATACAATGAGCAGTTCTTC.

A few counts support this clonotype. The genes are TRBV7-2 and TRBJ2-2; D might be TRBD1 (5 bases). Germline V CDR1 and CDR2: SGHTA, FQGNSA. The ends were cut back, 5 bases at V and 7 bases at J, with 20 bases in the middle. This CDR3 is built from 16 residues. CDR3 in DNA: TGTGCCAGCAGCCCAGGGTCCGCTCCCACCAACGGGGAGCTGTTTTTT. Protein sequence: CASSPGSAPTNGELFF.

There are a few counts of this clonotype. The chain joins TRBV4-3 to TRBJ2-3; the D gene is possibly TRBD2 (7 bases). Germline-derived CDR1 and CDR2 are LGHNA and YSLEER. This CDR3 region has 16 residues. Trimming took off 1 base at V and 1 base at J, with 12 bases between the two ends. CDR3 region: CASSQGRGRRTDTQYF. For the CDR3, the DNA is TGCGCCAGCAGCCAAGGGCGGGGGCGTCGCACAGATACGCAGTATTTT.

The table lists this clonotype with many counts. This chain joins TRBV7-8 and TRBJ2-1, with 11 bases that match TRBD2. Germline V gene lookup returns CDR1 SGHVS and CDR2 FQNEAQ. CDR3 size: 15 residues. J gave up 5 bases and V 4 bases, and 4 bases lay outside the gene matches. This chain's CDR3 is CASSSILAGDNEQFF. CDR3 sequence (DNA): TGTGCCAGCAGCTCAATACTAGCGGGAGACAATGAGCAGTTCTTC.

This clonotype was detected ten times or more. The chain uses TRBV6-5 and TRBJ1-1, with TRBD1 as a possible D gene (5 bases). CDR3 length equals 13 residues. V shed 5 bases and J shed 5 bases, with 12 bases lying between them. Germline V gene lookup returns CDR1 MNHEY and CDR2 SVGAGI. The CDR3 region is CASSPRDRTEAFF. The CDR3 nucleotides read TGTGCCAGCAGTCCGCGGGACCGAACTGAAGCTTTCTTT.

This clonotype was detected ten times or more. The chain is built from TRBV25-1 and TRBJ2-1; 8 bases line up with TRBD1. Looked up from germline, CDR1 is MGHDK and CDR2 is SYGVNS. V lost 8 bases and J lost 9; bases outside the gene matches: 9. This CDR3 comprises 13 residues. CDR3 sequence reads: CASGDTGGSEQFF. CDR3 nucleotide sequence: TGTGCCAGCGGGGACACAGGGGGGAGTGAGCAGTTCTTC.

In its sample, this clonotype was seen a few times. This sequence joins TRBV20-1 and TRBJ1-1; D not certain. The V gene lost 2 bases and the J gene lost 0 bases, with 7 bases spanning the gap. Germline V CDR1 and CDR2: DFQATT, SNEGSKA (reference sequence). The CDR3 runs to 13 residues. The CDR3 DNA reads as TGCAGTGCTAGAAACAGAATGAACACTGAAGCTTTCTTT. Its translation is CSARNRMNTEAFF.

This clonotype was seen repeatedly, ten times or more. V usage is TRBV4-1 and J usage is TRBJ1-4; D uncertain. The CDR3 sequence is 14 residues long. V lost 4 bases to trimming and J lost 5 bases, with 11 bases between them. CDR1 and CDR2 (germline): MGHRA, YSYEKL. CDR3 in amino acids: CASSRRLSNEKLFF. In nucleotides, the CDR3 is TGCGCCAGCAGCCGCCGGCTTTCAAATGAAAAACTGTTTTTT.

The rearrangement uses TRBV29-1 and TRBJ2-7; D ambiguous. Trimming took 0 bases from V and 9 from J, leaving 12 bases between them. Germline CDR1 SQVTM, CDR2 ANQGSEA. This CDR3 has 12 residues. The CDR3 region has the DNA TGCAGCGTTGAAGATCTCGGGCGGAGGCAGTACTTC. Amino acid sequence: CSVEDLGRRQYF.

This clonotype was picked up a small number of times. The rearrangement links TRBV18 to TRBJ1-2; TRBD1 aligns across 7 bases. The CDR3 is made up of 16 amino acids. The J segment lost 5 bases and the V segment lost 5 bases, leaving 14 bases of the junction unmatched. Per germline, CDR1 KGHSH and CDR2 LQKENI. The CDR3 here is CASSSAGTDPGYGYTF. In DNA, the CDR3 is TGTGCCAGCTCATCTGCCGGGACAGACCCTGGATATGGCTACACCTTC.

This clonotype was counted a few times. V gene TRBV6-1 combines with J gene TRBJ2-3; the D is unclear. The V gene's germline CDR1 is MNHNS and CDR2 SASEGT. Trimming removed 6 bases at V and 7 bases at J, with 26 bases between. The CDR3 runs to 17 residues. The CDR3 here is CASRPDVVGAEQNTQYF. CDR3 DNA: TGTGCCAGCAGACCGGACGTGGTTGGTGCGGAACAGAATACGCAGTATTTT.